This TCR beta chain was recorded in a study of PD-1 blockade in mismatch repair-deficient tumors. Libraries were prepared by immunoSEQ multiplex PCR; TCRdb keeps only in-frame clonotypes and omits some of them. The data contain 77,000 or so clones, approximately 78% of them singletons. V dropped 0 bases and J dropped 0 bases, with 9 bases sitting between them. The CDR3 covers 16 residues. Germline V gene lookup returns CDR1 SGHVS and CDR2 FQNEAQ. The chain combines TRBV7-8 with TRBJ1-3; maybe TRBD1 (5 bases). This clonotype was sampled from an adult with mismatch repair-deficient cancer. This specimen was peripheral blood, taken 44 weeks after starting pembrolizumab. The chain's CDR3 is CASSLAQTVSGNTIYF. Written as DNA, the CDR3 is TGTGCCAGCAGCTTAGCTCAGACAGTCTCTGGAAACACCATATATTTT.